These T cell receptor beta chains were read from a single sample in a study of shared clonotypes between healthy human individuals. Only in-frame clones appear in the TCRdb table, and some are missing; sequencing was by immunoSEQ multiplex PCR. Among about 2.1 million clones listed, 85% to 95% were seen once. The specimen sequenced was naive CD8+ T cells from PBMCs. The receptors derive from a young man in good health. Some clones in this sample may be carry-over from other donors' samples. Both conserved end residues are part of each CDR3. A D gene is named only where the DNA matches it firmly. For some rows the clone size is stated as once, few or many, or as a class when expanded; others skip it.

J: TRBJ2-7
size: -
V: TRBV18
D: -
CDR3: CASSATGTTYEQYF
DNA: TGTGCCAGCTCAGCGACAGGGACTACCTACGAGCAGTACTTC

J: TRBJ2-5
size: -
V: TRBV5-1
D: -
CDR3: CASSWGGTQYF
DNA: TGCGCCAGCAGCTGGGGAGGGACCCAGTACTTC

J: TRBJ2-1
size: -
V: TRBV11-3
D: TRBD2
CDR3: CASSLVPSGSYNEQFF
DNA: TGTGCCAGCAGCTTAGTCCCTAGCGGGAGCTACAATGAGCAGTTCTTC

J: TRBJ2-1
size: -
V: TRBV28
D: TRBD2
CDR3: CASRQGLARYNEQFF
DNA: TGTGCCAGCAGGCAGGGACTAGCGCGTTACAATGAGCAGTTCTTC

J: TRBJ2-7
size: -
V: TRBV6-1
D: TRBD1
CDR3: CASWTGFWYEQYF
DNA: TGTGCCAGCTGGACAGGGTTTTGGTACGAGCAGTACTTC

J: TRBJ2-1
size: -
V: TRBV9
D: TRBD2
CDR3: CASSVESGRVREQFF
DNA: TGTGCCAGCAGCGTAGAAAGCGGGAGGGTCCGGGAGCAGTTCTTC

J: TRBJ2-7
size: -
V: TRBV6-5
D: -
CDR3: CASSIRDGSSYEQYF
DNA: TGTGCCAGCAGTATCCGGGACGGATCCTCCTACGAGCAGTACTTC

J: TRBJ2-2
size: -
V: TRBV13
D: -
CDR3: CASSSDRDTGELFF
DNA: TGTGCCAGCAGCTCGGACAGAGACACCGGGGAGCTGTTTTTT

J: TRBJ2-7
size: -
V: TRBV28
D: TRBD2
CDR3: CASSLYRRLALGFYEQYF
DNA: TGTGCCAGCAGTTTGTATCGGAGACTAGCGCTAGGATTCTATGAGCAGTACTTC

J: TRBJ1-1
size: once
V: TRBV7-9
D: -
CDR3: CASSFRSTEAFF
DNA: TGTGCCAGCAGCTTTAGGAGCACTGAAGCTTTCTTT